A selection of T cell receptor beta chains follows, all from one sample in a study of T cell repertoires in cytomegalovirus infection. TCRdb re-analysed the reads in MiXCR, keeping a single row per CDR3 protein. The sample shows roughly 220,000 distinct CDR3 sequences, approximately 38% of them seen only once. The antigens of these receptors remain unknown. The sample in question was CD8+ T cells from cultured PBMCs, obtained from culture after CMV antigen stimulation. The receptor source for this set is a human donor in good health (CMV status not recorded). Some clones in this sample may be carry-over from other donors' samples. Both conserved end residues are part of each CDR3. A D gene is named only where the DNA matches it firmly. Only some rows state a clone size, as once, few, many or a class for expanded clones.

size: few; V: TRBV5-4; J: TRBJ2-1; D: -; CDR3: CASSSTGLYRNEQFF; DNA: TGTGCCAGCAGCTCTACAGGGCTCTACCGCAATGAGCAGTTCTTC
size: few; V: TRBV5-1; J: TRBJ2-7; D: -; CDR3: CATPGLAASYEQYF; DNA: TGCGCCACCCCCGGACTCGCCGCTTCCTACGAGCAGTACTTC
size: -; V: TRBV2; J: TRBJ2-7; D: TRBD2; CDR3: CASSEGLLAETYEQYF; DNA: TGTGCCAGCAGTGAAGGTTTGCTAGCGGAGACCTACGAGCAGTACTTC
size: few; V: TRBV27; J: TRBJ2-1; D: TRBD2; CDR3: CASSLASGGNEQFF; DNA: TGTGCCAGCAGTTTGGCTAGCGGGGGTAATGAGCAGTTCTTC
size: few; V: TRBV28; J: TRBJ2-7; D: -; CDR3: CASSLPLSEPSYEQYF; DNA: TGTGCCAGCAGTTTACCCCTTAGCGAACCCTCCTACGAGCAGTACTTC
size: few; V: TRBV12-3/TRBV12-4; J: TRBJ2-2; D: TRBD2; CDR3: CASSLSGVGRANTGELFF; DNA: TGTGCCAGCAGTTTATCTGGGGTAGGGAGGGCCAACACCGGGGAGCTGTTTTTT
size: -; V: TRBV6-6; J: TRBJ2-7; D: -; CDR3: CASRETHYEQYF; DNA: TGTGCCAGCAGGGAGACACACTACGAGCAGTACTTC
size: -; V: TRBV29-1; J: TRBJ2-3; D: TRBD2; CDR3: CSVEDRAGVADTQYF; DNA: TGCAGCGTTGAAGATCGTGCGGGAGTGGCAGATACGCAGTATTTT
size: -; V: TRBV12-5; J: TRBJ1-2; D: -; CDR3: CASGLGETNYGYTF; DNA: TGTGCTAGTGGTTTGGGTGAGACTAACTATGGCTACACCTTC
size: -; V: TRBV6-1; J: TRBJ2-5; D: TRBD1; CDR3: CASTTDREPMETQYF; DNA: TGTGCCAGCACCACCGACAGGGAACCCATGGAAACCCAGTACTTC
size: -; V: TRBV4-1; J: TRBJ1-5; D: -; CDR3: CASSQDRGGTGQPQHF; DNA: TGCGCCAGCAGCCAAGATCGAGGAGGAACGGGACAGCCCCAGCATTTT
size: -; V: TRBV11-2; J: TRBJ1-3; D: -; CDR3: CASSRASSGNTIYF; DNA: TGTGCCAGCTCCCGGGCCTCCTCTGGAAACACCATATATTTT
size: -; V: TRBV11-2; J: TRBJ2-6; D: -; CDR3: CASSLFRGISGSGANVLTF; DNA: TGTGCCAGCAGCTTATTCCGTGGTATCTCTGGCTCTGGGGCCAACGTCCTGACTTTC
size: -; V: TRBV2; J: TRBJ2-1; D: -; CDR3: CATNLGNDQFF; DNA: TGTGCCACCAATTTAGGGAATGATCAGTTCTTC
size: -; V: TRBV4-2; J: TRBJ2-1; D: -; CDR3: CASSQGGNRNSGNEQFF; DNA: TGTGCCAGCAGCCAAGGGGGGAACAGGAACTCCGGGAATGAGCAGTTCTTC
size: few; V: TRBV7-9; J: TRBJ2-7; D: -; CDR3: CASSSPVTSYEQYF; DNA: TGTGCCAGCAGCTCCCCAGTGACATCCTACGAGCAGTACTTC
size: few; V: TRBV10-3; J: TRBJ1-1; D: -; CDR3: CAISESTPNTEAFF; DNA: TGTGCCATCAGTGAGTCGACGCCGAACACTGAAGCTTTCTTT
size: many; V: TRBV19; J: TRBJ2-7; D: TRBD2; CDR3: CASAHTSSGSSYEQYF; DNA: TGTGCCAGTGCCCACACTTCTAGCGGGAGTTCCTACGAGCAGTACTTC
size: few; V: TRBV7-9; J: TRBJ2-5; D: -; CDR3: CASSAIGRVAQETQYF; DNA: TGTGCCAGCAGCGCGATTGGGCGAGTAGCTCAAGAGACCCAGTACTTC
size: -; V: TRBV15; J: TRBJ2-1; D: -; CDR3: CATSITGNSYNEQFF; DNA: TGTGCCACCAGCATAACAGGGAACTCCTACAATGAGCAGTTCTTC
size: -; V: TRBV7-3; J: TRBJ2-1; D: -; CDR3: CASSLNGGPANEQFF; DNA: TGTGCCAGCAGCTTAAACGGGGGGCCGGCCAATGAGCAGTTCTTC
size: -; V: TRBV7-8; J: TRBJ2-5; D: TRBD2; CDR3: CASSPPGLEERDQYF; DNA: TGTGCCAGCAGCCCACCCGGACTAGAGGAAAGGGACCAGTACTTC
size: -; V: TRBV5-4; J: TRBJ2-7; D: -; CDR3: CASSLAGQALSSYEQYF; DNA: TGTGCCAGCAGCTTGGCCGGCCAAGCATTGAGCTCCTACGAGCAGTACTTC
size: -; V: TRBV11-2; J: TRBJ2-1; D: -; CDR3: CASSLEHQFF; DNA: TGTGCCAGCAGCTTAGAACATCAGTTCTTC
size: few; V: TRBV5-1; J: TRBJ2-5; D: -; CDR3: CASRGLQETQYF; DNA: TGCGCCAGCAGGGGGCTTCAAGAGACCCAGTACTTC
size: few; V: TRBV5-1; J: TRBJ2-7; D: TRBD1; CDR3: CASSNQGANSYEQYF; DNA: TGCGCCAGCAGCAATCAGGGGGCCAACTCCTACGAGCAGTACTTC